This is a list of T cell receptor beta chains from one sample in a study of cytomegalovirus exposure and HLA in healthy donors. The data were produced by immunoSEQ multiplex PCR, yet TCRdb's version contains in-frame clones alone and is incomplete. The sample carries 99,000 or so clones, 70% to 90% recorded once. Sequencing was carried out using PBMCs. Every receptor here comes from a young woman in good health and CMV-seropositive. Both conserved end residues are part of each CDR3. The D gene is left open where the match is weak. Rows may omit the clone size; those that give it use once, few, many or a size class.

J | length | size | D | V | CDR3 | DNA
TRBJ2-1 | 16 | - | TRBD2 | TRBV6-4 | CASSDSTRGGVDEQFF | TGTGCCAGCAGTGACTCGACGCGGGGGGGGGTCGATGAGCAGTTCTTC
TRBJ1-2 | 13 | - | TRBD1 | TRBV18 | CASSPQQGNGYTF | TGTGCCAGCTCACCACAACAGGGGAATGGCTACACCTTC
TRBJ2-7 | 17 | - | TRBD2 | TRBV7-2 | CASSPPPWGLEYYEQYF | TGTGCCAGCAGCCCCCCCCCTTGGGGACTAGAATACTACGAGCAGTACTTC
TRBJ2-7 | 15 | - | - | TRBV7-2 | CASSLARTRTYEQYF | TGTGCCAGCAGCTTAGCACGGACAAGGACCTACGAGCAGTACTTC
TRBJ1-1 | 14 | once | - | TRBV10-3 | CAISPRGGNTEAFF | TGTGCCATCAGCCCCCGGGGAGGGAACACTGAAGCTTTCTTT
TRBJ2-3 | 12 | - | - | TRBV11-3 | CASRGLTDTQYF | TGTGCCAGCAGAGGACTCACAGATACGCAGTATTTT
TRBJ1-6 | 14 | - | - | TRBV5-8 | CASSLGGRGSPLHF | TGTGCCAGCAGCTTGGGGGGGCGCGGTTCACCCCTCCACTTT
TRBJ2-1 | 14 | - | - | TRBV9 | CASSVGRSGSEQFF | TGTGCCAGCAGCGTAGGGAGGAGTGGAAGTGAGCAGTTCTTC
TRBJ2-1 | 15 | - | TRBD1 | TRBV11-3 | CASSPNRGRLNEQFF | TGTGCCAGCAGCCCCAACAGGGGCCGCCTAAATGAGCAGTTCTTC
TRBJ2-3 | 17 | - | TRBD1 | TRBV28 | CASSLEVGQGITDTQYF | TGTGCCAGCAGTTTAGAGGTGGGACAGGGAATCACAGATACGCAGTATTTT
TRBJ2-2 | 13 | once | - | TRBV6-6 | CASTLAVTGELFF | TGTGCCAGCACCCTCGCAGTAACCGGGGAGCTGTTTTTT
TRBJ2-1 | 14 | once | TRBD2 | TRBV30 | CAWRSGRARYEQFF | TGTGCCTGGAGGAGCGGGAGGGCCAGGTATGAGCAGTTCTTC
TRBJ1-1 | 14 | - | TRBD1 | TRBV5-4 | CASSGGTASTEAFF | TGTGCCAGCAGCGGCGGGACAGCTAGCACTGAAGCTTTCTTT
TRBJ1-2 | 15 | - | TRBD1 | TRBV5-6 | CASSSAWDSNYGYTF | TGTGCCAGCAGCTCGGCCTGGGACAGCAACTATGGCTACACCTTC
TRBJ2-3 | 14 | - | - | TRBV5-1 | CASSRTNPTDTQYF | TGCGCCAGCAGCAGGACTAACCCCACAGATACGCAGTATTTT
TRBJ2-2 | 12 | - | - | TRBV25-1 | CASTAGTGELFF | TGTGCCAGCACGGCCGGGACCGGGGAGCTGTTTTTT
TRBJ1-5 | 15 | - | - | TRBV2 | CASSNRVSSNQPQHF | TGTGCCAGCAGTAACCGGGTCTCTAGCAATCAGCCCCAGCATTTT
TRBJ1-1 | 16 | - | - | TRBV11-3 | CASSLDGRMANTEAFF | TGTGCCAGCAGCTTAGACGGCAGGATGGCCAACACTGAAGCTTTCTTT
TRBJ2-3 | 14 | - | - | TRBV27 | CASSLGLASDTQYF | TGTGCCAGCAGTTTAGGGCTAGCATCAGATACGCAGTATTTT
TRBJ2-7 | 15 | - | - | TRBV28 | CASSFEAGFTNEQYF | TGTGCCAGCAGTTTTGAGGCAGGGTTTACAAACGAGCAGTACTTC
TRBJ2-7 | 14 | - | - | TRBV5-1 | CASSDLTGSYEQYF | TGCGCCAGCAGCGACCTGACAGGCTCCTACGAGCAGTACTTC
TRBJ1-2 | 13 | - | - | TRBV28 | CASSIQGTYGYTF | TGTGCCAGCAGCATCCAGGGGACCTATGGCTACACCTTC
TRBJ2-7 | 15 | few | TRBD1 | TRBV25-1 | CASSQNGQGTAEQYF | TGTGCCAGCAGTCAAAACGGACAGGGGACCGCCGAGCAGTACTTC
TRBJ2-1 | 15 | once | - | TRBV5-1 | CASSRIGGNYNEQFF | TGCGCCAGCAGCAGGATCGGGGGAAACTACAATGAGCAGTTCTTC
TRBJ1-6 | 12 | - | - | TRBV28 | CASKQGNSPLHF | TGTGCCAGCAAACAGGGTAATTCACCCCTCCACTTT
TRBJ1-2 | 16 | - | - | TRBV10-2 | CASSESWEATNYGYTF | TGCGCCAGCAGTGAGTCTTGGGAGGCCACTAACTATGGCTACACCTTC
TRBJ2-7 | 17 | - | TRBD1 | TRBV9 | CASRLQTGTGGNYEQYF | TGTGCCAGCAGGTTGCAAACCGGGACAGGGGGAAACTACGAGCAGTACTTC
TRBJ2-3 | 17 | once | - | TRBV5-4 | CASSLAPGRKGTDTQYF | TGTGCCAGCAGCTTGGCCCCGGGGAGGAAAGGGACAGATACGCAGTATTTT